This T cell receptor beta chain was obtained from a study of Graves' ophthalmopathy and Graves' hyperthyroidism. Germline CDR1 reads MNHEY; CDR2 reads SVGEGT. CDR3 size: 13 residues. Deletions cut 3 bases from V and 5 bases from J, with 11 bases between. Study results and caveats: A classifier, a 13-signature model, separated ophthalmopathy from stable hyperthyroidism with approximately 88% sensitivity and 75% to 82% specificity. Most clonotypes expanded in thyroid above 0.001 frequency were present in blood too.

RNA transcripts yielded amplified TCR beta CDR3 regions. HTBI primers were employed in first-round RT-PCR, then a second-round multiplex PCR followed. TCRdb redid the calling of the multiplex PCR reads with MiXCR, one entry per CDR3 protein. Counted here are under 250,000 distinct CDR3 sequences, roughly 29% occurring once; the ten biggest clones make up approximately 9%. This clonotype was seen a handful of times. Its antigen remains unidentified. The J gene is TRBJ2-7, the V gene TRBV6-2 or TRBV6-3, with D perhaps matching TRBD2 (5 bases). The origin of this receptor is a man aged 45-60 years with Graves' ophthalmopathy. Sequenced: peripheral blood. The CDR3 sequence is CASSYTRFNEQYF. The CDR3 DNA sequence: TGTGCCAGCAGTTATACTAGGTTCAACGAGCAGTACTTC.